This TCR beta chain was profiled in a study of T cell responses to AZD1222 COVID-19 vaccine. The study's findings and limits: At study baseline, merely more than 5 AZD1222 recipients were seropositive.

Germline CDR1 and CDR2: KGHSH and LQKENI. V was pared by 2 bases and J by 6 bases, with 13 bases between. The CDR3 spans 14 residues. Remarks on this clone: Its antigen is unidentified.

Measured with immunoSEQ multiplex PCR; TCRdb has only the in-frame clones, and not every one. This sample has about 110,000 clones, with less than 95% found just once. This receptor was obtained from an adult who received the AZD1222 COVID-19 vaccine. The sequenced sample was peripheral blood, obtained 28 days after the second AZD1222 dose. The chain recombines TRBV18 with TRBJ1-2, with D perhaps matching TRBD1 (6 bases). CDR3 region: CASSPGQGSDGYTF. The CDR3 coding sequence is TGTGCCAGCTCACCAGGGCAGGGGTCTGATGGCTACACCTTC. Full variable domain (rest looked up from reference TRBV18 and TRBJ1-2): NAGVMQNPRHLVRRRGQEARLRCSPMKGHSHVYWYRQLPEEGLKFMVYLQKENIIDESGMPKERFSAEFPKEGPSILRIQQVVRGDSAAYFCASSPGQGSDGYTFGSGTRLTVV.